This TCR beta chain is from a study of Graves' ophthalmopathy and Graves' hyperthyroidism. This clonotype was seen ten or more times. RNA transcripts were the source from which TCR beta CDR3 regions were amplified. The library came from an HTBI-primed first-round RT-PCR and a second-round multiplex PCR. TCRdb re-called the multiplex PCR reads through MiXCR, storing one row per CDR3 protein. In the table there are roughly 350,000 distinct CDR3 sequences, 17% of which are singletons. Researchers classed hyperthyroidism as stable given no ophthalmopathy within 18 months of follow-up. PBMCs were isolated from an approximately 10 ml sample of fresh peripheral blood. This CDR3 contains 16 residues. Trimming shortened V by 1 base and J by 1 base, and 13 bases separated the two germline ends.

Sequences were obtained from peripheral blood. The clonotype was recovered from an adult woman with stable Graves' hyperthyroidism. The V call is TRBV12-3 or TRBV12-4, the J call TRBJ1-1, with D perhaps TRBD1 (6 bases). Here the CDR3 DNA reads TGTGCCAGCAGTTTAGGCGGCCAGGGGTGGAACACTGAAGCTTTCTTT. This codes for CASSLGGQGWNTEAFF.